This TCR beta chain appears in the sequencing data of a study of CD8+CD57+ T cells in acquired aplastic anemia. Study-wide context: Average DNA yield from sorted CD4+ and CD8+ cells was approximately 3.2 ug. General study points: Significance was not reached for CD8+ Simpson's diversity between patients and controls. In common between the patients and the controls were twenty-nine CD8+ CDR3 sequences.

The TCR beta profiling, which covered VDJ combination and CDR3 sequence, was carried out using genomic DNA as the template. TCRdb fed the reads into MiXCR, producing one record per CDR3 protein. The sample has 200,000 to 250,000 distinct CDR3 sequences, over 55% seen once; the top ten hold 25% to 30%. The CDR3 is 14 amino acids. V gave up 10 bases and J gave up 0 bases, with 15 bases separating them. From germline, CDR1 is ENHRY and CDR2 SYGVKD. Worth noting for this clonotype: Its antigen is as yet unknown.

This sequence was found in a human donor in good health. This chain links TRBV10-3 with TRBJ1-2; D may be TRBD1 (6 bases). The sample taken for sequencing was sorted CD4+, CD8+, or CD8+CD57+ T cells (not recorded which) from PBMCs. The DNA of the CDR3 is TGTGCCACCTCCCTAAGGGGGGCTAACTATGGCTACACCTTC. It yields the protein CATSLRGANYGYTF.